Presented here are 31 T cell receptor beta chains from one specimen sequenced in a study of blood T cell repertoires in COVID-19. Produced via immunoSEQ multiplex PCR; TCRdb's table is partial and in-frame only. The data hold around 320,000 clones, with roughly 90% observed a single time. Sequencing was done on a sample of PBMCs or T cells enriched from blood (not recorded which). The receptors shown here come from a woman in her 30s who had been exposed to COVID-19.

The V gene is TRBV6-5, the J gene TRBJ2-7; 8 positions agree with TRBD2. The trim removed 4 bases at V and 7 bases at J, leaving 12 bases unmatched. The CDR3 runs 15 residues. Looked up from germline, CDR1 is MNHEY and CDR2 is SVGAGI. CDR3 DNA sequence: TGTGCCAGCAGTTTTAGCGGGGCGAAATTTGGGGAGCAGTACTTC. Its translation: CASSFSGAKFGEQYF.

CDR3 sequence reads: CASSQDPGSYNSPLHF. CDR3 DNA sequence: TGCGCCAGCAGCCAAGATCCGGGGTCCTATAATTCACCCCTCCACTTT. V is TRBV4-3 and J is TRBJ1-6, with D hard to call. V shed 0 bases and J shed 1 base, with 7 bases lying between them. The CDR3 is 16 residues long. CDR1 is LGHNA and CDR2 is YSLEER in the germline V gene.

The rearrangement uses TRBV29-1 and TRBJ1-2, with a weak D call TRBD1 (5 bases). CDR3 size: 14 residues. V lost 1 base, J lost 6 bases, and 15 bases lay in between. Germline V gene lookup returns CDR1 SQVTM and CDR2 ANQGSEA. CDR3 region: CSVEVNRRSDGYTF. The CDR3 DNA sequence: TGCAGCGTTGAAGTTAACAGGCGGTCGGATGGCTACACCTTC.

In DNA form, the CDR3 reads TGTGCCAGCAGTTCATACAGGGGGGCCGGGGAGCTGTTTTTT. Translated: CASSSYRGAGELFF. The chain is built from TRBV5-5 and TRBJ2-2, with TRBD1 matching over 8 bases. The CDR3 spans 14 residues. CDR1 and CDR2 (germline): SGHKS, YYEKEE (reference sequence). The J segment lost 6 bases and the V segment lost 5 bases, leaving 6 bases of the junction unmatched.

The rearrangement links TRBV6-2 or TRBV6-3 to TRBJ1-2; D remains unclear. This CDR3 is 12 amino acids long. The germline V and J ends were trimmed by 5 bases and 0 bases, with 4 bases remaining between them. CDR1 is MNHEY, CDR2 SVGEGT, per germline. The CDR3 here is CASSPANYGYTF. The CDR3 coding sequence is TGTGCCAGCAGTCCAGCTAACTATGGCTACACCTTC.

The chain recombines TRBV9 with TRBJ1-2; tentative D call: TRBD1 (6 bases). CDR1 is SGDLS, CDR2 YYNGEE, per germline. Trimming pared 3 bases from V and 6 bases from J, leaving 21 bases between. This CDR3 has 16 amino acids. CDR3 loop: CASSDPSGGRTHGYTF. The CDR3 DNA is TGTGCCAGCAGCGATCCCAGCGGGGGCCGAACCCATGGCTACACCTTC.

This chain uses TRBV19 with TRBJ1-2; a possible D gene is TRBD1 (5 bases). Germline values: CDR1 LNHDA, CDR2 SQIVND (reference sequence). This CDR3 region has 12 residues. The V and J ends lost 5 bases and 6 bases respectively, with 10 bases between them. The CDR3 reads CASSGGTHGYTF. Written as DNA, the CDR3 is TGTGCCAGTAGTGGCGGGACGCATGGCTACACCTTC.

As regards this clone: The sample carries other DNA sequences with the same CDR3. In DNA form, the CDR3 reads TGTGCCAGCAGCCAAGATCGCACCGGGGAGCTGTTTTTT. Amino acids: CASSQDRTGELFF. The V and J genes are TRBV3-1 (or the pseudogene TRBV3-2) and TRBJ2-2; D is ambiguous. Trimming cost V 0 bases and J 4 bases, with 3 bases left between them. CDR3 length equals 13 residues. CDR1 is LGHDT, CDR2 YNNKEL, per germline (reference sequence).

This clone was found once. This chain uses TRBV6-5 with TRBJ2-3; no definite D call. V lost 7 bases to trimming and J lost 3 bases, with 8 bases between them. The CDR3 is 12 amino acids. Germline CDR1 is MNHEY and CDR2 is SVGAGI. CDR3 nucleotide sequence: TGTGCCAGCAACGCACAGACAGATACGCAGTATTTT. Protein: CASNAQTDTQYF.

V is TRBV12-5 and J is TRBJ2-2, with a tentative D call TRBD2 (6 bases). V was cut by 2 bases and J by 8 bases, with 21 bases left in between. The V gene's germline CDR1 is LGHNT and CDR2 FRNRAP. CDR3 length equals 17 residues. Written as DNA, the CDR3 is TGTGCTAGTGGTTTGTCTCCTCAGACTAGATTGATAGGGGAGCTGTTTTTT. It yields the protein CASGLSPQTRLIGELFF.

This clone was counted only a few times. Here the CDR3 DNA reads TGTGCCAGCAGACGACAGGGGATTGAGGAAAAACTGTTTTTT. Amino acid sequence: CASRRQGIEEKLFF. V usage is TRBV7-8 and J usage is TRBJ1-4, with 8 bases identical to TRBD1. With V trimmed by 6 bases and J by 8 bases, 8 bases remained unmatched. Germline CDR1 is SGHVS and CDR2 is FQNEAQ. This CDR3 has 14 amino acids.

The V gene is TRBV18, the J gene TRBJ1-5; a weak D match, TRBD1 (6 bases). Germline loops: CDR1 KGHSH, CDR2 LQKENI. The CDR3 is made up of 16 amino acids. V lost 3 bases to trimming and J lost 4 bases, with 16 bases between them. This chain's CDR3 is CASSPAQGTGNQPQHF. The CDR3 nucleotides are TGTGCCAGCTCACCTGCACAGGGCACGGGAAATCAGCCCCAGCATTTT.

The chain recombines TRBV2 with TRBJ2-3; 12 bases are shared with TRBD2. This CDR3 is built from 16 residues. Trimming cost V 4 bases and J 2 bases; bases outside gene matches: 4. CDR1 is SNHLY, CDR2 FYNNEI, per germline. The chain's CDR3 is CASSGLAGDFTDTQYF. The CDR3 nucleotides are TGTGCCAGCAGTGGACTAGCGGGGGATTTCACAGATACGCAGTATTTT.

V usage is TRBV4-2 and J usage is TRBJ2-2, with 10 nucleotides matching TRBD1. Germline V lookup: CDR1 LGHNA, CDR2 YNFKEQ. This CDR3 contains 15 residues. J gave up 4 bases and V 6 bases, and 5 bases lay outside the gene matches. CDR3: CASRRTGGFTGELFF. The CDR3 DNA sequence: TGTGCCAGCAGGAGGACAGGGGGTTTCACCGGGGAGCTGTTTTTT.

The V and J genes are TRBV21-1 and TRBJ2-7; the table's D call of TRBD1 was not tested on the DNA. TRBV21-1 is a pseudogene locus. This CDR3 has 17 residues. This chain's CDR3 is CASSNRNRSGPAYEQYF. The CDR3 DNA follows: TGTGCCAGCAGCAATAGAAATAGGTCAGGTCCTGCCTACGAGCAGTACTTC.

The V and J genes are TRBV2 and TRBJ1-3; 7 bases align to TRBD1. Per germline, CDR1 SNHLY and CDR2 FYNNEI. The V and J ends lost 0 bases and 0 bases, in that order; junction bases with no gene match: 8. The CDR3 sequence is 18 residues long. The CDR3 loop is CASSEARRGTDSGNTIYF. CDR3 bases: TGTGCCAGCAGTGAAGCCCGGAGAGGGACAGACTCTGGAAACACCATATATTTT.

The chain uses TRBV5-1 and TRBJ1-1; D is uncertain. Per the germline V gene, CDR1 is SGHRS and CDR2 is YFSETQ. V lost 0 bases and J 11 bases, leaving 8 bases between the germline ends. The CDR3 contains 11 residues. The CDR3 region has the DNA TGCGCCAGCAGCTTGGGTTCCGAGGCTTTCTTT. It yields the protein CASSLGSEAFF. The full variable domain, its missing parts supplied by reference TRBV5-1 and TRBJ1-1, is KAGVTQTPRYLIKTRGQQVTLSCSPISGHRSVSWYQQTPGQGLQFLFEYFSETQRNKGNFPGRFSGRQFSNSRSEMNVSTLELGDSALYLCASSLGSEAFFGQGTRLTVV.

The chain uses TRBV7-6 and TRBJ2-7; tentatively, D is TRBD2 (6 bases). In germline, CDR1 is SGHVS, CDR2 FNYEAQ. The V and J ends lost 5 bases and 3 bases respectively, with 23 bases between them. The CDR3 runs to 17 residues. Written as DNA, the CDR3 is TGTGCCAGCAGCCCCGGTCTGGGGTTTGGCGGGAACTACGAGCAGTACTTC. This encodes CASSPGLGFGGNYEQYF.

Worth noting for this clone: The junction and the germline gene differ at one end; a read error may be behind it. V and J are TRBV3-1 (or the pseudogene TRBV3-2) and TRBJ2-7; TRBD1 is a possible D gene (5 bases). The CDR3 runs 11 residues. Germline V gives CDR1 LGHDT, CDR2 YNNKEL (reference sequence). CDR3: CASSQGGIQDF. Written as DNA, the CDR3 is TGTGCCAGCAGCCAAGGTGGGATACAGGACTTC.

This chain joins TRBV5-1 and TRBJ2-5, with a possible D match to TRBD2 (6 bases). This CDR3 spans 13 amino acids. V lost 0 bases, J lost 5 bases, and 8 bases lay in between. Looked up from germline, CDR1 is SGHRS and CDR2 is YFSETQ. The DNA for the CDR3 is TGCGCCAGCAGCTTGGGGGGGGTGGAGACCCAGTACTTC. This translates into CASSLGGVETQYF.

A few counts support this clone. The DNA for the CDR3 is TGTGCCAGCAGCTTTGAGGACAATGGGAACACTGAAGCTTTCTTT. Translating it yields CASSFEDNGNTEAFF. The J gene is TRBJ1-1, the V gene TRBV7-9; TRBD1 is a possible D gene (5 bases). The CDR3 consists of 15 residues. The V gene's germline CDR1 is SEHNR and CDR2 FQNEAQ (reference sequence). V was clipped by 3 bases and J by 1 base, with 12 bases between them.

The chain links TRBV7-2 to TRBJ1-6; 8 nucleotides match TRBD1. V was clipped by 1 base and J by 13 bases; unmatched bases: 9. Germline CDR1 SGHTA, CDR2 FQGNSA. The CDR3 extends over 15 amino acids. The CDR3 is CASSLDGQGNVPLHF. CDR3 nucleotides: TGTGCCAGCAGCTTAGACGGACAGGGTAATGTTCCCCTCCACTTT.

This chain joins TRBV9 and TRBJ1-1; D gene unclear. V was clipped by 1 base and J by 6 bases, with 10 bases between them. This CDR3 comprises 13 residues. CDR1 and CDR2 (germline): SGDLS, YYNGEE. This chain's CDR3 is CASSVITGSEAFF. As DNA, the CDR3 is TGTGCCAGCAGCGTAATAACGGGATCTGAAGCTTTCTTT.

The chain carries TRBV14 and TRBJ2-1; the match to TRBD2 covers 10 bases. Germline V gene lookup returns CDR1 SGHDN and CDR2 FVKESK. J was trimmed by 8 bases and V by 1 base; bases with no gene match: 8. The CDR3 loop spans 16 amino acids. CDR3 region: CASSQGISGGIYEQFF. The CDR3 DNA is TGTGCCAGCAGCCAAGGGATTAGCGGGGGGATCTATGAGCAGTTCTTC.

The J gene is TRBJ2-1, the V gene TRBV19, with 7 bases matching TRBD1. Germline values: CDR1 LNHDA, CDR2 SQIVND (reference sequence). There are 16 residues in the CDR3. V shed 5 bases and J 0 bases; nucleotides not matched to a gene: 7. The DNA for the CDR3 is TGTGCCAGTAGTCCCTGGACAGGAATCTCCTACAATGAGCAGTTCTTC. It translates to CASSPWTGISYNEQFF.

This chain connects TRBV4-3 to TRBJ1-4; possible D gene TRBD1, 5 bases. Germline lookup yields CDR1 LGHNA and CDR2 YSLEER. V was trimmed by 3 bases and J by 7 bases, leaving 18 bases between them. The CDR3 length is 16 residues. The CDR3 loop is CASSQTITPRGEKLFF. CDR3 in DNA: TGCGCCAGCAGCCAGACGATAACCCCAAGGGGTGAAAAACTGTTTTTT.

This chain links TRBV15 with TRBJ1-4; unclear D gene. This CDR3 has 15 amino acids. V was pared by 5 bases and J by 4 bases, with 14 bases between. Germline values: CDR1 LNHNV, CDR2 YYDKDF (reference sequence). DNA for the CDR3: TGTGCCACCAGCTCTACCAGACGGGTTAATGAAAAACTGTTTTTT. Protein sequence: CATSSTRRVNEKLFF.

The chain couples TRBV4-1 to TRBJ1-6, with 11 bases matching TRBD1. The length of the CDR3 is 17 residues. Germline trimming cut 3 bases from V and 9 bases from J; bases unmatched to any gene: 10. Germline-derived CDR1 and CDR2 are MGHRA and YSYEKL. DNA for the CDR3: TGCGCCAGCAGCCAGGCTGGACAGGGGGCGAAGGGTTCACCCCTCCACTTT. Translated: CASSQAGQGAKGSPLHF.

The V and J genes are TRBV4-2 and TRBJ2-5; 10 bases are shared with TRBD2. Germline V gives CDR1 LGHNA, CDR2 YNFKEQ. The CDR3 sequence is 15 residues long. The J segment lost 7 bases and the V segment lost 5 bases, leaving 10 bases of the junction unmatched. DNA for the CDR3: TGTGCCAGCAGCTTCCCAGCGGGGGGGTTAGGGACCCAGTACTTC. Translated, it gives CASSFPAGGLGTQYF.

The chain recombines TRBV14 with TRBJ2-3; D is possibly TRBD2 (5 bases). The CDR3 contains 17 residues. From germline, CDR1 is SGHDN and CDR2 FVKESK. V was clipped by 1 base and J by 1 base, with 15 bases between them. The CDR3 bases are TGTGCCAGCAGCCAAGGGACTGGGTGGCTTCGCACAGATACGCAGTATTTT. Translated, it gives CASSQGTGWLRTDTQYF.

The rearrangement uses TRBV5-1 and TRBJ2-7; possible D gene TRBD2, 6 bases. CDR3 length equals 22 residues. V lost 0 bases, J lost 0 bases, and 31 bases lay in between. Germline CDR1 SGHRS, CDR2 YFSETQ. The CDR3 coding sequence is TGCGCCAGCAGCTTGGCAGGAGGGGCTTTGGCCCGACACCGGAGGCCCTCCTACGAGCAGTACTTC. It translates to CASSLAGGALARHRRPSYEQYF.